One and the same sample provided the 16 T cell receptor beta chains below, sequenced in a study of cytomegalovirus exposure and HLA in healthy donors. Use of 60 Vbeta and 13 Jbeta primers characterized the PCR. Some clones are missing from TCRdb's copy, which holds only in-frame ones; the method was immunoSEQ multiplex PCR. This table holds 70,000 or so clones, roughly four fifths found once. The sample comprised PBMCs. The receptor set was obtained from a man younger than 35 in good health and CMV-seronegative.

The V and J genes are TRBV10-3 and TRBJ2-6; D possibly corresponds to TRBD1 (5 bases). CDR3 length: 16 residues. V was pared by 4 bases and J by 2 bases, with 12 bases between. Per germline, CDR1 ENHRY and CDR2 SYGVKD. The CDR3 loop reads CAISVGPRAGANVLTF. For the CDR3, the DNA is TGTGCCATCAGTGTGGGTCCCAGGGCTGGGGCCAACGTCCTGACTTTC.

The chain joins TRBV2 to TRBJ1-2, with TRBD1 identical over 8 bases. The germline V gene has CDR1 SNHLY and CDR2 FYNNEI. V shed 6 bases and J 7 bases; nucleotides not matched to a gene: 13. CDR3 length: 15 residues. CDR3 DNA: TGTGCCAGCAGCGAAACCTGGACAGGGCAGGGTGGCTACACCTTC. Amino acids: CASSETWTGQGGYTF.

This rearrangement joins TRBV5-4 to TRBJ1-6; 11 bases fit TRBD1. CDR1 is SGHNT and CDR2 is YYREEE in the germline V gene (reference sequence). V gave up 4 bases and J gave up 9 bases; unmatched junction bases: 3. The CDR3 extends over 14 amino acids. This CDR3 reads CASSAGQGVSPLHF. The CDR3 DNA follows: TGTGCCAGCAGCGCGGGACAGGGGGTTTCACCCCTCCACTTT. The full variable domain, completed using reference TRBV5-4 and TRBJ1-6, is ETGVTQSPTHLIKTRGQQVTLRCSSQSGHNTVSWYQQALGQGPQFIFQYYREEENGRGNFPPRFSGLQFPNYSSELNVNALELDDSALYLCASSAGQGVSPLHFGNGTRLTVT.

The chain links TRBV6-5 to TRBJ2-1; 11 bases agree with TRBD2. Trimming at V came to 6 bases and at J to 5 bases, leaving 6 bases not matched to a gene. This CDR3 has 15 residues. Germline V gene data show CDR1 as MNHEY and CDR2 as SVGAGI. The CDR3, as DNA: TGTGCCAGCAGGTTAGCGGGGGGGCGAGACAATGAGCAGTTCTTC. Its translation is CASRLAGGRDNEQFF.

The rearrangement links TRBV11-2 to TRBJ2-7; D may be TRBD1 (6 bases). The length of the CDR3 is 14 residues. The germline gives CDR1 SGHAT, CDR2 FQNNGV. V lost 5 bases and J lost 6, with 17 bases in between. CDR3 in DNA: TGTGCCAGCAGCACAGGGTCTTCCCCTCTCGAGCAGTACTTC. This gives the protein CASSTGSSPLEQYF.

The CDR3 spells CAWSFGGGTREQYF. The CDR3 DNA follows: TGTGCCTGGAGCTTTGGTGGAGGGACGAGAGAGCAGTACTTC. The rearrangement joins TRBV30 to TRBJ2-7, with a tentative D call TRBD2 (6 bases). The V gene lost 3 bases and the J gene lost 7 bases, with 19 bases spanning the gap. The germline V gene encodes CDR1 GTSNPN and CDR2 SVGIG (reference sequence). This CDR3 region has 14 residues.

This clone was recorded once. This sequence joins TRBV7-9 and TRBJ1-2; tentatively, D is TRBD1 (5 bases). Trimming removed 1 base at V and 4 bases at J, with 10 bases between. CDR1 and CDR2 from the germline V gene are SEHNR and FQNEAQ (reference sequence). The CDR3 contains 14 residues. The CDR3 region is CASSLVPGVYGYTF. CDR3 sequence (DNA): TGTGCCAGCAGCTTAGTCCCGGGGGTCTATGGCTACACCTTC. Combining the CDR3 with reference TRBV7-9 and TRBJ1-2 gives the whole variable domain DTGVSQNPRHKITKRGQNVTFRCDPISEHNRLYWYRQTLGQGPEFLTYFQNEAQLEKSRLLSDRFSAERPKGSFSTLEIQRTEQGDSAMYLCASSLVPGVYGYTFGSGTRLTVV.

This chain joins TRBV4-3 and TRBJ1-4; D unclear. CDR1 is LGHNA, CDR2 YSLEER, per germline. Trimming left V 4 bases short and J 8 bases short, with 11 bases between. This CDR3 spans 13 amino acids. The CDR3, as DNA: TGCGCCAGCAGCCGTGGGAGGGTCGAAAAACTGTTTTTT. This encodes CASSRGRVEKLFF.

CDR3 nucleotide sequence: TGTGCCAGCAGCGTAGAAGTCTACCCCACCGGGGAGCTGTTTTTT. Protein product: CASSVEVYPTGELFF. The chain links TRBV9 to TRBJ2-2; D is undetermined. CDR1 and CDR2 from the germline V gene are SGDLS and YYNGEE. V lost 0 bases to trimming and J lost 4 bases, with 10 bases between them. CDR3 length: 15 residues.

The CDR3 spells CASSQTGLEGEKLFF. The DNA for the CDR3 is TGCGCCAGCAGCCAAACAGGCCTGGAAGGGGAAAAACTGTTTTTT. V is TRBV4-3 and J is TRBJ1-4; perhaps TRBD1 as D (5 bases). Trimming took off 2 bases at V and 8 bases at J, with 15 bases between the two ends. The CDR3 has 15 residues. Germline lookup yields CDR1 LGHNA and CDR2 YSLEER.

The chain couples TRBV27 to TRBJ2-7; D is possibly TRBD2 (6 bases). In germline, CDR1 is MNHEY, CDR2 SMNVEV (reference sequence). This CDR3 has 14 amino acids. V lost 1 base and J lost 6, with 13 bases in between. The CDR3 is CASSLYAGPSEQYF. The CDR3 bases are TGTGCCAGCAGTTTATATGCGGGGCCTAGCGAGCAGTACTTC.

This chain uses TRBV4-3 with TRBJ1-2; no reliable D call. The germline V gene has CDR1 LGHNA and CDR2 YSLEER. The length of the CDR3 is 12 residues. The V end lost 2 bases, the J end lost 7 bases, and 8 bases lay between the germline ends. CDR3 amino acids: CASSQRGLGYTF. CDR3 bases: TGCGCCAGCAGCCAAAGAGGGCTTGGCTACACCTTC.

In nucleotides, the CDR3 is TGTGCAAGTCGCTTAGCGGGACTAGCGGACACCGGGGAGCTGTTTTTT. Translation: CASRLAGLADTGELFF. The chain couples TRBV12-2 to TRBJ2-2; TRBD2 is the table's D call and was not checked against the DNA. TRBV12-2 is described as a pseudogene. The CDR3 spans 16 residues.

As to this clone: This CDR3 is also generated by other DNA sequences in the sample. This chain connects TRBV11-2 to TRBJ1-2; 7 nucleotides align to TRBD1. This CDR3 spans 11 amino acids. Per the germline V gene, CDR1 is SGHAT and CDR2 is FQNNGV. Trimming took 4 bases from V and 7 from J; bases not matched to a gene: 0. CDR3 coding DNA: TGTGCCAGCAGCTCAGGGGGTGGCTACACCTTC. It is translated as CASSSGGGYTF.

V is TRBV12-1 and J is TRBJ2-7; TRBD1, as called in the table, went unchecked against the DNA. TRBV12-1 is termed a pseudogene. The CDR3 contains 16 residues. The CDR3 here is CASSFVGDRAGDEQYF. The CDR3 region has the DNA TGTGCCAGCAGCTTTGTGGGTGACAGGGCCGGCGACGAGCAGTACTTC.

The chain is built from TRBV27 and TRBJ2-1; 9 nucleotides line up with TRBD1. V was pared by 5 bases and J by 5 bases, with 7 bases of the junction left unmatched. CDR1 is MNHEY, CDR2 SMNVEV, per germline (reference sequence). The CDR3 consists of 15 residues. The CDR3 reads CASSRLGQGNNEQFF. The DNA of the CDR3 is TGTGCCAGCAGTCGCTTGGGACAGGGTAACAATGAGCAGTTCTTC.